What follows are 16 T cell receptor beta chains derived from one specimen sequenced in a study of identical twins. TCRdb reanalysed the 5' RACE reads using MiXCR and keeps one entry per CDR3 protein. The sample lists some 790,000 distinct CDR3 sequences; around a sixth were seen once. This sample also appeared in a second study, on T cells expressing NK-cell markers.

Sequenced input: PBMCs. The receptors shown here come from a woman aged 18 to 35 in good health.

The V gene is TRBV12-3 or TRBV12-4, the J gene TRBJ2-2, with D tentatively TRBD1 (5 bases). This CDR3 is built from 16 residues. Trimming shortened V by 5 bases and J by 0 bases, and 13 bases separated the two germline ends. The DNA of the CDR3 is TGTGCCAGCAGTCCGGGTAAGGGGACGAACACCGGGGAGCTGTTTTTT. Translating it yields CASSPGKGTNTGELFF.

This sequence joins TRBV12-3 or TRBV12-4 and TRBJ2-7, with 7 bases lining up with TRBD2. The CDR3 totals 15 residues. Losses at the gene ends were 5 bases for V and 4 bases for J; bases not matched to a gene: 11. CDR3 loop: CASSDLAAGTYEQYF. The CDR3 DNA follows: TGTGCCAGCAGTGATCTAGCGGCCGGAACATACGAGCAGTACTTC.

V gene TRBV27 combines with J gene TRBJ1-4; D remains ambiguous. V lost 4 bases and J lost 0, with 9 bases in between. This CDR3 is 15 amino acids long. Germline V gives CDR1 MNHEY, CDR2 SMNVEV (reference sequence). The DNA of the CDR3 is TGTGCCAGCAGTTACAGCCACGCAACTAATGAAAAACTGTTTTTT. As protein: CASSYSHATNEKLFF.

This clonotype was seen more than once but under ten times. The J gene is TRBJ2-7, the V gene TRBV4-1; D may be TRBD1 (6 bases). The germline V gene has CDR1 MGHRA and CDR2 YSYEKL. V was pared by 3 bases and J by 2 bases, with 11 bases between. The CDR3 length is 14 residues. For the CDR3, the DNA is TGCGCCAGCAGCCAGCTGGACAGAACCTACGAGCAGTACTTC. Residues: CASSQLDRTYEQYF.

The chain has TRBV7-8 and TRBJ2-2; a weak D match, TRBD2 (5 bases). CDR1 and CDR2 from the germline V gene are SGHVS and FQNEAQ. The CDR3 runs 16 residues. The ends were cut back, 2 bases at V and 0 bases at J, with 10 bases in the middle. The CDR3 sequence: CASSLPSGPNTGELFF. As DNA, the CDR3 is TGTGCCAGCAGCTTACCAAGCGGCCCGAACACCGGGGAGCTGTTTTTT.

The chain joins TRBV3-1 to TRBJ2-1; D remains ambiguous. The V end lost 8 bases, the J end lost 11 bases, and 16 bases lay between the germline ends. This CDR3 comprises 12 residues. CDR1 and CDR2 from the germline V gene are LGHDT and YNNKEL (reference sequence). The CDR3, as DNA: TGTGCCAGCGGGGTTGCCCAAGTGAAGCAGTTCTTC. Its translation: CASGVAQVKQFF.

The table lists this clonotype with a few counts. The CDR3 here is CASRDRGSGGGEQYF. In DNA, the CDR3 is TGTGCCAGCAGAGACCGGGGTAGCGGGGGCGGCGAGCAGTACTTC. This rearrangement joins TRBV12-3 or TRBV12-4 to TRBJ2-7; 9 nucleotides agree with TRBD2. This CDR3 region has 15 residues. V was pared by 6 bases and J by 6 bases, with 12 bases of the junction left unmatched.

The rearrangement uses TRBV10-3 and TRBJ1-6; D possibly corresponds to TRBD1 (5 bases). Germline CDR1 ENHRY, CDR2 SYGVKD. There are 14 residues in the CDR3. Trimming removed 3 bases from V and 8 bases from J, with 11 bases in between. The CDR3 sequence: CAISDRARDSPLHF. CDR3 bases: TGTGCCATCAGTGACAGGGCGAGGGATTCACCCCTCCACTTT.

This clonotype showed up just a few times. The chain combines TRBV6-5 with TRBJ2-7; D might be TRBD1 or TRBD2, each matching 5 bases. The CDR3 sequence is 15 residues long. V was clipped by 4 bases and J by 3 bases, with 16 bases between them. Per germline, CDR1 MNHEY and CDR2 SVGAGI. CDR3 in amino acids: CASSFSDLRGYEQYF. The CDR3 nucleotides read TGTGCCAGCAGTTTTAGCGATCTTAGGGGCTACGAGCAGTACTTC.

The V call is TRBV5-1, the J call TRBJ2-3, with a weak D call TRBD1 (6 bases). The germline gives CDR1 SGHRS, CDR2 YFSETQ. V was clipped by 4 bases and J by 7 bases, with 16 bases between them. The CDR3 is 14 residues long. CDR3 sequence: CASSHAYRENTQYF. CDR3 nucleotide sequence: TGCGCCAGCAGCCATGCTTACAGGGAAAATACGCAGTATTTT. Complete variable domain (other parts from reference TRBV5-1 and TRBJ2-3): KAGVTQTPRYLIKTRGQQVTLSCSPISGHRSVSWYQQTPGQGLQFLFEYFSETQRNKGNFPGRFSGRQFSNSRSEMNVSTLELGDSALYLCASSHAYRENTQYFGPGTRLTVL.

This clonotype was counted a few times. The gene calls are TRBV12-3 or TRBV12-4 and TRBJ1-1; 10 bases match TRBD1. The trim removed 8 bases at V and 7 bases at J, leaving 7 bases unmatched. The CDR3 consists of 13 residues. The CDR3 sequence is CASDRGQEGEAFF. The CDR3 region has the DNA TGTGCCAGCGACAGGGGGCAGGAGGGTGAAGCTTTCTTT.

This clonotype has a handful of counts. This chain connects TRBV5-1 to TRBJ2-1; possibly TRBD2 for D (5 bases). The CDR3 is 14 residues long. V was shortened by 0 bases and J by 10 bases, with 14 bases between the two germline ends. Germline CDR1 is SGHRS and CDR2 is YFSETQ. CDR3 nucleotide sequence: TGCGCCAGCAGCTTGGCCGGAAGAGGACTCGAGCAGTTCTTC. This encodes CASSLAGRGLEQFF.

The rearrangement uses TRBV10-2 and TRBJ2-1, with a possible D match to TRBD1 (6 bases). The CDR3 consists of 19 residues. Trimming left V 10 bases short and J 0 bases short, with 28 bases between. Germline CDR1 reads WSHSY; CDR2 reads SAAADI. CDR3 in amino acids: CATHPQGELNFSSYNEQFF. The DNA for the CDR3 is TGCGCCACTCACCCACAGGGTGAACTAAACTTTAGCTCCTACAATGAGCAGTTCTTC.

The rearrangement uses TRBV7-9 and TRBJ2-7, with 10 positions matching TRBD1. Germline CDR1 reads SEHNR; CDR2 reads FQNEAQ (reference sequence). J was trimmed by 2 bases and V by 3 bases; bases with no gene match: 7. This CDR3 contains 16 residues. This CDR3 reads CASSLGSGTGAYEQYF. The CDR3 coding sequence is TGTGCCAGCAGCTTGGGTTCCGGGACAGGGGCCTACGAGCAGTACTTC. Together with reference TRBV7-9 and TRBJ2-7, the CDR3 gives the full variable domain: DTGVSQNPRHKITKRGQNVTFRCDPISEHNRLYWYRQTLGQGPEFLTYFQNEAQLEKSRLLSDRFSAERPKGSFSTLEIQRTEQGDSAMYLCASSLGSGTGAYEQYFGPGTRLTVT.

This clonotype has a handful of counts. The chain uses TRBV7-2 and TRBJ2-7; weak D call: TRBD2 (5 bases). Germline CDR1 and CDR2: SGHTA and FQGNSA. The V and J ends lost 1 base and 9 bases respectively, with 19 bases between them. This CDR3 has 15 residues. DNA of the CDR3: TGTGCCAGCAGCTTAGAGAGAAGGACTCCGTCTGGGCAGTACTTC. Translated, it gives CASSLERRTPSGQYF.

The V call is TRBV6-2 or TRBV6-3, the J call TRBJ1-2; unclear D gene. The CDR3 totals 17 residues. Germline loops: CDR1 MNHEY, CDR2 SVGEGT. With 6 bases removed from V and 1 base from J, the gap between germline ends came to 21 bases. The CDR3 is CASSPRLGGKDNYGYTF. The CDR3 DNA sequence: TGTGCCAGCAGCCCTCGCCTCGGCGGTAAAGATAACTATGGCTACACCTTC.